The 23 T cell receptor beta chains reported below all come from one sample, sequenced in a study of T cells in women clearing cervical HPV infection. Generated by immunoSEQ multiplex PCR, the TCRdb table keeps only in-frame clones and is missing some. The table counts tens of thousands of clones; approximately 5.3% lies in the top ten. Sequenced: blood buffy coat. The receptors derive from a woman between 18 and 69 years old with a cervical HPV16 infection that either progressed to CIN3+ or cleared (not recorded which).

For this clone: The CDR3 end falls 3 residues outside the read, so it is completed with the germline J gene. This rearrangement joins TRBV29-1 to TRBJ2-1, with 8 positions matching TRBD2. The CDR3 is made up of 14 amino acids. V dropped 7 bases and J dropped 6; count of bases not matched to a gene: 11. Germline CDR1 SQVTM, CDR2 ANQGSEA. The CDR3 protein is CSGLHGGAVNEQFF. The DNA read from the CDR3 is TGCAGCGGACTTCACGGGGGGGCTGTCAATGAG.

A remark on this clone: The missing CDR3 end, 3 residues past where the read stops, is filled in from the germline J gene. The rearrangement links TRBV6-2 or TRBV6-3 to TRBJ2-2; TRBD2 matches 11 bases. CDR3 size: 13 residues. CDR1 is MNHEY and CDR2 is SVGEGT in the germline V gene. J was trimmed by 4 bases and V by 11 bases; bases with no gene match: 3. CDR3 sequence reads: CAGGTSGTGELFF. Incomplete CDR3 DNA: TGTGCCGGAGGGACTAGCGGCACCGGGGAG.

Worth noting for this clone: The CDR3 extends 3 residues past the end of the read, so its final part is completed from the germline J gene. This chain connects TRBV6-2 or TRBV6-3 to TRBJ2-1, with 9 bases aligning to TRBD2. Germline V lookup: CDR1 MNHEY, CDR2 SVGEGT. V gave up 5 bases and J gave up 9 bases; unmatched junction bases: 5. There are 13 residues in the CDR3. The DNA read from the CDR3 is TGTGCCAGCAGTCTAGCGGGGTTGCTTGAG. Translated: CASSLAGLLE. The whole CDR3 sequence reads CASSLAGLLEQFF.

On this clone: The read terminates 3 residues ahead of where the CDR3 ends, so the germline J gene completes it. The V and J genes are TRBV7-9 and TRBJ1-1; D might be TRBD1 (6 bases). Germline CDR1 reads SEHNR; CDR2 reads FQNEAQ (reference sequence). This CDR3 comprises 14 residues. The CDR3 here is CASSLAGGGETAFF. CDR3 bases read: TGTGCCAGCAGCTTAGCAGGGGGGGGAGAGACA.

This clone is labeled medium-sized based on frequency. The missing CDR3 end, 3 residues past where the read stops, is filled in from the germline J gene. V usage is TRBV7-6 and J usage is TRBJ2-5; 8 bases fit TRBD2. Germline CDR1 reads SGHVS; CDR2 reads FNYEAQ. Trimming removed 1 base from V and 5 bases from J; junction bases left unmatched: 6. The CDR3 length is 15 residues. CDR3 DNA, as far as it was read: TGTGCCAGCAGCTTAGAGGCGGGGGGCCTTGAGACC. Amino acid sequence: CASSLEAGGLET. The entire CDR3 is CASSLEAGGLETQYF.

As concerns this clone: With the read ending 3 residues before the CDR3 end, the germline J gene is used to fill in that end. The chain links TRBV20-1 to TRBJ1-5, with TRBD1 as a possible D gene (5 bases). Germline V gene lookup returns CDR1 DFQATT and CDR2 SNEGSKA (reference sequence). Trimming left V 3 bases short and J 7 bases short, with 10 bases between. The CDR3 sequence is 12 residues long. The CDR3 loop reads CSASAEGQPQHF. The part of the CDR3 DNA that was read is TGCAGTGCTAGTGCAGAGGGGCAGCCC.

Regarding this clone: With the read ending 3 residues before the CDR3 end, the germline J gene is used to fill in that end. The rearrangement uses TRBV14 and TRBJ2-3; TRBD2 agrees at 11 bases. Germline-derived CDR1 and CDR2 are SGHDN and FVKESK. Unmatched junction bases numbered 11, after V lost 2 bases and J lost 4 bases. This CDR3 region has 18 residues. CDR3 DNA, as far as it was read: TGTGCCAGCAGCCAACAACGCACTAGCGGGGGAGGGTCAGATACG. Amino acid sequence: CASSQQRTSGGGSDT. In full, the CDR3 is CASSQQRTSGGGSDTQYF.

Regarding this clone: From the germline J gene comes the end of the CDR3, since the read stops 3 residues before it. This sequence joins TRBV6-2 or TRBV6-3 and TRBJ2-3; a weak D match, TRBD1 (6 bases). CDR1 and CDR2 from the germline V gene are MNHEY and SVGEGT. The CDR3 runs 15 residues. The sequenced part of the CDR3 DNA is TGTGCCAGCAGCCACGGACAGCTTAGCAATCAGCCG. This sequence encodes CASSHGQLSNQP. The whole CDR3 sequence reads CASSHGQLSNQPQYF.

Notes on this clone: The read terminates 3 residues ahead of where the CDR3 ends, so the germline J gene completes it. The chain carries TRBV7-2 and TRBJ2-3; TRBD1 matches 8 bases. Germline V lookup: CDR1 SGHTA, CDR2 FQGNSA. The CDR3 is 14 residues long. Trimming removed 4 bases from V and 3 bases from J; junction bases left unmatched: 3. The CDR3 sequence: CASSSRTGTDTQYF. CDR3 DNA, as far as it was read: TGTGCCAGCAGCTCTCGGACAGGGACAGATACG.

To note about this clone: The read is 3 residues too short to cover the CDR3 end, so that end is filled in from the germline J gene. The rearrangement links TRBV5-1 to TRBJ2-1; 7 bases are shared with TRBD1. This CDR3 is built from 15 residues. Germline V lookup: CDR1 SGHRS, CDR2 YFSETQ. V lost 1 base to trimming and J lost 5 bases; unmatched junction nucleotides: 6. The sequenced part of the CDR3 DNA is TGCGCCAGCAGCTTGAGGGGGCAGGGGGACAATGAG. Translation gives CASSLRGQGDNE. The CDR3 as a whole reads CASSLRGQGDNEQFF. Supplemented by reference TRBV5-1 and TRBJ2-1, the full variable domain reads KAGVTQTPRYLIKTRGQQVTLSCSPISGHRSVSWYQQTPGQGLQFLFEYFSETQRNKGNFPGRFSGRQFSNSRSEMNVSTLELGDSALYLCASSLRGQGDNEQFFGPGTRLTVL.

As to this clone: The read stops 3 residues short of the end of the CDR3; the missing end is completed from the germline J gene. This chain joins TRBV20-1 and TRBJ2-2; 9 nucleotides align to TRBD2. CDR1 and CDR2 from the germline V gene are DFQATT and SNEGSKA (reference sequence). CDR3 length: 15 residues. V was pared by 0 bases and J by 5 bases, with 4 bases of the junction left unmatched. CDR3 DNA (partial): TGCAGTGCTAGAGATGGGACTAGCATAACCGGGGAG. It codes for CSARDGTSITGE. The complete CDR3 protein is CSARDGTSITGELFF.

Partial CDR3 DNA: TGTGCCTGGAGTACACTGACTAGCGGGGGAGGTGAGACG. It translates to CAWSTLTSGGGET. In full, the CDR3 is CAWSTLTSGGGETQYF. The V call is TRBV30, the J call TRBJ2-3; TRBD2 matches 12 bases. The CDR3 extends 3 residues past the end of the read, so its final part is completed from the germline J gene. Germline V lookup: CDR1 GTSNPN, CDR2 SVGIG (reference sequence). The CDR3 spans 16 residues.

As concerns this clone: One end of the junction does not line up with germline, which may come from a read error. The sequenced fragment ends 3 residues before the CDR3 boundary, so the rest is inferred from the germline J gene. The gene calls are TRBV4-2 and TRBJ2-5; a possible D gene is TRBD2 (5 bases). This CDR3 has 13 amino acids. The germline V gene encodes CDR1 LGHNA and CDR2 YNFKEQ. The sequenced part of the CDR3 DNA is TGCGCCAGCAGCCAATTCGGGGAGGAGACC. Translated: CASSQFGEET. From start to end, the CDR3 is CASSQFGEETQYF.

Notes on this clone: The read halts 3 residues ahead of the CDR3 end, with the missing end drawn from the germline J gene. This chain links TRBV19 with TRBJ1-3; D is ambiguous. Germline lookup yields CDR1 LNHDA and CDR2 SQIVND (reference sequence). The CDR3 contains 15 residues. With 7 bases removed from V and 4 bases from J, the gap between germline ends came to 17 bases. CDR3 region: CASNPSRVSGNTIYF. Incomplete CDR3 DNA: TGTGCCAGTAACCCGTCGCGGGTTTCAGGAAACACC.

A note on this clone: The DNA ends 3 residues before the CDR3 does, and the rest of the CDR3 is filled in from the germline J gene. This CDR3 is also generated by other DNA sequences in the sample. The J gene is TRBJ1-3, the V gene TRBV5-1; D not resolved. The CDR3 runs 15 residues. Germline assignment: CDR1 SGHRS and CDR2 YFSETQ. Trimming cost V 0 bases and J 0 bases, with 7 bases left between them. CDR3 DNA, as far as it was read: TGCGCCAGCAGCTTGGGGGCCAGCTCTGGAAACACC. It encodes CASSLGASSGNT. In full, the CDR3 reads CASSLGASSGNTIYF.

As regards this clone: The CDR3 end is not reached by the read, which stops 3 residues before it; the germline J gene fills it in. The chain has TRBV7-9 and TRBJ1-1; D gene ambiguous. The germline CDR1 and CDR2 sequences are SEHNR and FQNEAQ (reference sequence). The CDR3 length is 14 residues. The CDR3 sequence: CASSLLTSGETAFF. The covered CDR3 bases are TGTGCCAGCAGCCTCCTGACTAGCGGAGAGACA.

Notes on this clone: The sequenced fragment ends 3 residues before the CDR3 boundary, so the rest is inferred from the germline J gene. This rearrangement joins TRBV2 to TRBJ2-3, with D perhaps matching TRBD1 (5 bases). V was pared by 6 bases and J by 1 base, with 23 bases between. Germline V lookup: CDR1 SNHLY, CDR2 FYNNEI. The CDR3 contains 18 residues. CDR3: CASSLRGPQTLGTDTQYF. Partial CDR3 DNA: TGTGCCAGCAGCCTTAGGGGCCCCCAGACGTTGGGCACAGATACG. Using reference TRBV2 and TRBJ2-3 for the parts outside the CDR3, the full variable domain is EPEVTQTPSHQVTQMGQEVILRCVPISNHLYFYWYRQILGQKVEFLVSFYNNEISEKSEIFDDQFSVERPDGSNFTLKIRSTKLEDSAMYFCASSLRGPQTLGTDTQYFGPGTRLTVL.

This CDR3 reads CASSLNYGYTF. The DNA read from the CDR3 is TGTGCCAGTAGTCTTAACTATGGC. The rearrangement links TRBV19 to TRBJ1-2, with D uncertain. Read sequence stops 3 residues before the CDR3 end, and the germline J gene provides the missing end. Germline CDR1 and CDR2: LNHDA and SQIVND (reference sequence). V was shortened by 5 bases and J by 1 base, with 2 bases between the two germline ends. The CDR3 length is 11 residues.

Worth noting for this clone: The read terminates 3 residues before the CDR3 end, so the remaining end is supplied by the germline J gene. The chain carries TRBV3-1 (or the pseudogene TRBV3-2) and TRBJ1-6; D possibly corresponds to TRBD1 (5 bases). The CDR3 runs 14 residues. V lost 3 bases to trimming and J lost 9 bases, with 12 bases between them. The germline gives CDR1 LGHDT, CDR2 YNNKEL (reference sequence). CDR3 in amino acids: CASSQGIGGSPLHF. The DNA read from the CDR3 is TGTGCCAGCAGCCAGGGTATCGGGGGTTCACCC.

The sequenced part of the CDR3 DNA is TGTGCCAGCTCACCACCTGGTGGGGGCGTCGGTGAAAAA. Translating gives CASSPPGGGVGEK. The complete CDR3 protein is CASSPPGGGVGEKLFF. The V gene is TRBV18, the J gene TRBJ1-4, with D possibly matching TRBD1 (6 bases). Read coverage stops 3 residues before the CDR3 terminus; the germline J gene supplies the remainder. There are 16 residues in the CDR3. CDR1 KGHSH and CDR2 LQKENI come from the germline V gene. V dropped 0 bases and J dropped 7 bases, with 15 bases sitting between them.

As concerns this clone: The read stops 3 residues short of the end of the CDR3; the missing end is completed from the germline J gene. The chain carries TRBV29-1 and TRBJ2-5, with D perhaps TRBD1 (5 bases). The germline V and J ends were trimmed by 1 base and 1 base, with 10 bases remaining between them. This CDR3 has 14 residues. Per the germline V gene, CDR1 is SQVTM and CDR2 is ANQGSEA. CDR3 DNA, as far as it was read: TGCAGCGTTGAAGTGGTCAGGGCCCAAGAGACC. Protein sequence: CSVEVVRAQET. The whole CDR3 region reads CSVEVVRAQETQYF.

In regard to this clone: The read finishes 3 residues shy of the CDR3 end, and the germline J gene is used to complete it. J is TRBJ1-6 and V is TRBV7-2, with D possibly being TRBD1 (6 bases). This CDR3 is built from 13 residues. Germline V CDR1 and CDR2: SGHTA, FQGNSA. V was pared by 4 bases and J by 7 bases, with 8 bases between. The CDR3 region is CASSSGQNSPLHF. CDR3 DNA (partial): TGTGCCAGCAGCTCAGGACAGAATTCACCC.

Of note for this clone: The CDR3 end falls 3 residues outside the read, so it is completed with the germline J gene. The gene calls are TRBV7-3 and TRBJ2-2; 10 nucleotides agree with TRBD2. CDR1 SGHTA and CDR2 FQGTGA come from the germline V gene. CDR3 length equals 15 residues. The junction had 5 bases not matched to a gene; V was cut back by 5 bases and J by 5 bases. The CDR3 sequence is CASSESGGATGELFF. The part of the CDR3 DNA that was read is TGTGCCAGCAGCGAAAGCGGGGGGGCAACCGGGGAG.